This entry lists 25 T cell receptor beta chains sequenced from one sample in a study of graft-versus-host responses after intestinal transplantation. These TCRs are of unknown antigen specificity. The table came from immunoSEQ multiplex PCR; TCRdb's copy has only in-frame clones and leaves some out. Counted here are 80,000 to 100,000 clones, 85% to 90% occurring once; the ten biggest clones make up under 0.4%. The starting material was unstimulated CD4+ T cells sorted from spleen or lymph node cells, obtained before intestinal transplant. The source of these receptors is a human donor who received an intestinal transplant.

This clone occurred once. This chain uses TRBV2 with TRBJ2-3; 8 bases align to TRBD2. Trimming at V came to 8 bases and at J to 2 bases, leaving 12 bases not matched to a gene. The CDR3 runs 16 residues. Germline V CDR1 and CDR2: SNHLY, FYNNEI. The CDR3 coding sequence is TGTGCCAGCCGCGCCGGGACTAGACCTAACACAGATACGCAGTATTTT. Residues: CASRAGTRPNTDTQYF. Using reference TRBV2 and TRBJ2-3 for the parts outside the CDR3, the full variable domain is EPEVTQTPSHQVTQMGQEVILRCVPISNHLYFYWYRQILGQKVEFLVSFYNNEISEKSEIFDDQFSVERPDGSNFTLKIRSTKLEDSAMYFCASRAGTRPNTDTQYFGPGTRLTVL.

V usage is TRBV4-1 and J usage is TRBJ2-5; D remains unclear. Germline V gene lookup returns CDR1 MGHRA and CDR2 YSYEKL. The CDR3 covers 12 residues. V was trimmed by 0 bases and J by 6 bases, leaving 5 bases between them. Here the CDR3 DNA reads TGCGCCAGCAGCCAAGAGACTCAGACCCAGTACTTC. It yields the protein CASSQETQTQYF.

The chain carries TRBV2 and TRBJ2-1; TRBD2 agrees at 13 bases. CDR3 length equals 14 residues. The junction had 2 bases not matched to a gene; V was cut back by 6 bases and J by 6 bases. Germline V gives CDR1 SNHLY, CDR2 FYNNEI. CDR3 DNA sequence: TGTGCCAGCAGAGGACTAGCGGGGGTCAATGAGCAGTTCTTC. The encoded protein is CASRGLAGVNEQFF.

The J gene is TRBJ2-3, the V gene TRBV4-1, with a possible D match to TRBD2 (5 bases). V lost 6 bases and J lost 5, with 21 bases in between. The germline V gene has CDR1 MGHRA and CDR2 YSYEKL. This CDR3 has 16 amino acids. The CDR3 protein is CASSQKNLLRGDTQYF. The CDR3 bases are TGCGCCAGCAGTCAAAAAAACCTCCTCCGGGGAGATACGCAGTATTTT.

V usage is TRBV5-4 and J usage is TRBJ2-7; 7 nucleotides match TRBD2. Unmatched junction bases numbered 9, after V lost 0 bases and J lost 6 bases. Germline values: CDR1 SGHNT, CDR2 YYREEE (reference sequence). This CDR3 region has 15 residues. The CDR3 nucleotides are TGTGCCAGCAGCTTGGAAGCGGGGAGGTTAGTCGAGCAGTACTTC. This encodes CASSLEAGRLVEQYF.

The chain carries TRBV14 and TRBJ2-7; the match to TRBD1 covers 7 bases. CDR3 length: 16 residues. Germline values: CDR1 SGHDN, CDR2 FVKESK. V was clipped by 3 bases and J by 3 bases; unmatched bases: 11. This CDR3 reads CASSQNRQGRLYEQYF. The CDR3 DNA reads as TGTGCCAGCAGCCAGAACAGACAGGGCCGTCTCTACGAGCAGTACTTC.

The V call is TRBV27, the J call TRBJ2-2; D perhaps matches TRBD2 (6 bases). The length of the CDR3 is 15 residues. Germline V gene data show CDR1 as MNHEY and CDR2 as SMNVEV (reference sequence). Trimming took 3 bases from V and 6 from J, leaving 14 bases between them. This CDR3 is CASSLGGWVAGELFF. As DNA, the CDR3 is TGTGCCAGCAGTTTGGGAGGATGGGTGGCCGGGGAGCTGTTTTTT.

The rearrangement joins TRBV5-1 to TRBJ2-5, with 8 bases aligning to TRBD2. The CDR3 length is 16 residues. Trimming removed 5 bases from V and 1 base from J; junction bases left unmatched: 10. CDR1 is SGHRS, CDR2 YFSETQ, per germline. The CDR3 nucleotides are TGCGCCAGCAGGACCGCGGGAGGCAGACTCCAAGAGACCCAGTACTTC. Encoded protein: CASRTAGGRLQETQYF.

This sequence joins TRBV5-1 and TRBJ1-6, with 9 bases lining up with TRBD1. CDR3 length: 12 amino acids. J gave up 13 bases and V 4 bases, and 3 bases lay outside the gene matches. Germline V gene lookup returns CDR1 SGHRS and CDR2 YFSETQ. The DNA of the CDR3 is TGCGCCAGCAGCCCGGGACAGGGCCCCCTCCACTTT. Its translation is CASSPGQGPLHF.

The rearrangement uses TRBV5-6 and TRBJ1-2; TRBD1 matches at 10 bases. With 4 bases clipped from V and 4 bases from J, the junction kept 7 bases outside the gene matches. CDR3 length: 15 residues. Germline V gives CDR1 SGHDT, CDR2 YYEEEE. The CDR3 protein is CASSRPGQGTYGYTF. For the CDR3, the DNA is TGTGCCAGCAGCCGTCCGGGACAGGGGACCTATGGCTACACCTTC. Supplemented by reference TRBV5-6 and TRBJ1-2, the full variable domain reads DAGVTQSPTHLIKTRGQQVTLRCSPKSGHDTVSWYQQALGQGPQFIFQYYEEEERQRGNFPDRFSGHQFPNYSSELNVNALLLGDSALYLCASSRPGQGTYGYTFGSGTRLTVV.

V is TRBV5-1 and J is TRBJ2-7; maybe TRBD1 (6 bases). The V gene lost 0 bases and the J gene lost 2 bases, with 12 bases spanning the gap. The length of the CDR3 is 15 residues. The germline V gene encodes CDR1 SGHRS and CDR2 YFSETQ. The CDR3 reads CASSLAQGLAYEQYF. The CDR3 DNA reads as TGCGCCAGCAGCTTGGCTCAGGGGTTAGCCTACGAGCAGTACTTC.

This chain joins TRBV28 and TRBJ2-2; tentative D call: TRBD1 (6 bases). V was shortened by 7 bases and J by 7 bases, with 16 bases between the two germline ends. This CDR3 spans 14 amino acids. CDR1 is MDHEN and CDR2 is SYDVKM in the germline V gene. CDR3 in DNA: TGTGCCAGCATCTGGGGCAGGGGCGACGGGGAGCTGTTTTTT. This translates into CASIWGRGDGELFF.

The chain has TRBV6-6 and TRBJ2-4; the D is unclear. Trimming took off 0 bases at V and 0 bases at J, with 3 bases between the two ends. The CDR3 runs 14 residues. Per the germline V gene, CDR1 is MNHNY and CDR2 is SVGAGI (reference sequence). DNA for the CDR3: TGTGCCAGCAGTTACTCACTAGCCAAAAACATTCAGTACTTC. Encoded protein: CASSYSLAKNIQYF.

This chain uses TRBV9 with TRBJ2-1, with D unresolved. Trimming removed 3 bases at V and 8 bases at J, with 12 bases between. CDR3 length equals 13 residues. Germline CDR1 reads SGDLS; CDR2 reads YYNGEE. The CDR3, as DNA: TGTGCCAGCAGCGCCCCGGTTCACGATGAGCAGTTCTTC. This sequence encodes CASSAPVHDEQFF.

The J gene is TRBJ1-1, the V gene TRBV7-9; D gene ambiguous. Trimming cost V 6 bases and J 1 base, with 9 bases left between them. Germline CDR1 reads SEHNR; CDR2 reads FQNEAQ (reference sequence). CDR3 length: 13 amino acids. CDR3 region: CASSSTGNTEAFF. The CDR3 nucleotides are TGTGCCAGCAGTTCGACTGGGAACACTGAAGCTTTCTTT.

The rearrangement links TRBV7-6 to TRBJ2-2; 7 bases line up with TRBD2. The ends lost 5 bases at V and 2 bases at J; junction bases unmatched: 8. This CDR3 spans 16 amino acids. Germline V gives CDR1 SGHVS, CDR2 FNYEAQ. In DNA, the CDR3 is TGTGCCAGCAGCCCCACGGGCGGGAGTAACACCGGGGAGCTGTTTTTT. Translated: CASSPTGGSNTGELFF.

The chain has TRBV2 and TRBJ1-4; 8 bases align to TRBD1. From germline, CDR1 is SNHLY and CDR2 FYNNEI. J gave up 7 bases and V 4 bases, and 8 bases lay outside the gene matches. There are 15 residues in the CDR3. CDR3 sequence: CASSGGQGKGEKLFF. DNA for the CDR3: TGTGCCAGCAGTGGAGGACAGGGTAAGGGTGAAAAACTGTTTTTT.

This clone occurred once. The genes are TRBV5-1 and TRBJ1-2, with D maybe TRBD1 (5 bases). V was clipped by 0 bases and J by 2 bases, with 14 bases between them. This CDR3 region has 16 residues. CDR1 SGHRS and CDR2 YFSETQ come from the germline V gene. The DNA of the CDR3 is TGCGCCAGCAGCTTGGTTGGGGGGACGGAGAACTATGGCTACACCTTC. Its protein is CASSLVGGTENYGYTF.

This clone has a handful of counts. The genes are TRBV5-1 and TRBJ2-2, with 7 bases aligning to TRBD1. CDR1 is SGHRS and CDR2 is YFSETQ in the germline V gene. Trimming cost V 2 bases and J 8 bases; bases outside gene matches: 9. This CDR3 is 15 amino acids long. The CDR3 nucleotides read TGCGCCAGCAGCTTTGACAGGGTAGAAATTGGGGAGCTGTTTTTT. This sequence encodes CASSFDRVEIGELFF. Filled out from reference TRBV5-1 and TRBJ2-2, the complete variable domain reads KAGVTQTPRYLIKTRGQQVTLSCSPISGHRSVSWYQQTPGQGLQFLFEYFSETQRNKGNFPGRFSGRQFSNSRSEMNVSTLELGDSALYLCASSFDRVEIGELFFGEGSRLTVL.

J is TRBJ2-1 and V is TRBV27, with 11 bases fitting TRBD1. Germline CDR1 and CDR2: MNHEY and SMNVEV (reference sequence). V dropped 3 bases and J dropped 5; count of bases not matched to a gene: 3. The CDR3 length is 15 residues. The CDR3 here is CASSLDRGRNNEQFF. CDR3 coding DNA: TGTGCCAGCAGTTTGGACAGGGGGCGCAACAATGAGCAGTTCTTC.

V and J are TRBV11-3 and TRBJ2-7, with TRBD2 matching over 9 bases. Losses at the gene ends were 1 base for V and 2 bases for J; bases not matched to a gene: 6. This CDR3 spans 16 amino acids. The germline V gene has CDR1 SGHNT and CDR2 YENEEA. This CDR3 reads CASSLGRTSDTYEQYF. CDR3 bases: TGTGCCAGCAGCTTAGGGCGGACTAGCGATACCTACGAGCAGTACTTC.

The table lists this clone with a count of one. Other DNA sequences in this sample translate to the same CDR3. J is TRBJ2-3 and V is TRBV5-1, with D unresolved. The V gene's germline CDR1 is SGHRS and CDR2 YFSETQ. V was pared by 0 bases and J by 3 bases, with 5 bases between. The CDR3 consists of 13 residues. The CDR3 here is CASSLAGTDTQYF. In DNA form, the CDR3 reads TGCGCCAGCAGCTTGGCCGGGACAGATACGCAGTATTTT. Supplemented by reference TRBV5-1 and TRBJ2-3, the full variable domain reads KAGVTQTPRYLIKTRGQQVTLSCSPISGHRSVSWYQQTPGQGLQFLFEYFSETQRNKGNFPGRFSGRQFSNSRSEMNVSTLELGDSALYLCASSLAGTDTQYFGPGTRLTVL.

The chain links TRBV7-9 to TRBJ2-7; D unclear. Trimming removed 5 bases from V and 3 bases from J, with 14 bases in between. This CDR3 has 14 residues. Germline assignment: CDR1 SEHNR and CDR2 FQNEAQ (reference sequence). Here the CDR3 reads CASSRLAYDYEQYF. The CDR3 region has the DNA TGTGCCAGCAGCCGACTGGCCTATGACTACGAGCAGTACTTC.

In this sample, this clone turned up once. The chain couples TRBV5-4 to TRBJ1-3, with 10 bases that match TRBD1. Germline lookup yields CDR1 SGHNT and CDR2 YYREEE (reference sequence). V dropped 4 bases and J dropped 4; count of bases not matched to a gene: 5. This CDR3 is 15 amino acids long. The CDR3 loop reads CASSTMTGGGNTIYF. CDR3 bases: TGTGCCAGCAGCACCATGACAGGGGGCGGAAACACCATATATTTT.

The chain joins TRBV7-2 to TRBJ1-6; 8 positions agree with TRBD1. V lost 2 bases, J lost 6 bases, and 6 bases stayed unmatched. CDR3 length equals 16 residues. Germline V gene data show CDR1 as SGHTA and CDR2 as FQGNSA. CDR3 amino acids: CASSLQGALVNSPLHF. The CDR3 bases are TGTGCCAGCAGCTTACAGGGGGCATTGGTTAATTCACCCCTCCACTTT.